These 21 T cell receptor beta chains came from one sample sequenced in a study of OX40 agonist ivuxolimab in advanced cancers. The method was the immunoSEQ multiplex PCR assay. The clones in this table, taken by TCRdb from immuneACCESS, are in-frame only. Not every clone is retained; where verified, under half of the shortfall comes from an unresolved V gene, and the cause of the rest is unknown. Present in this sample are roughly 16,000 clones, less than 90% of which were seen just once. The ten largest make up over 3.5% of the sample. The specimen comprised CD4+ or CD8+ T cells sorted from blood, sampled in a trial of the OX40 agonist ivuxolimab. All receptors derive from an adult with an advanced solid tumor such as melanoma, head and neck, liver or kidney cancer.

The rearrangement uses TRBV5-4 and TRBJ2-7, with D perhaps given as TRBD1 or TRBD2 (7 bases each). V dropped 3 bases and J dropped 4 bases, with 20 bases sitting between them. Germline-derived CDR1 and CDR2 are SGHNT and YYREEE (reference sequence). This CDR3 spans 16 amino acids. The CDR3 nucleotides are TGTGCCAGCAGCTGGGGGGGACAGATGGGGACTTACGAGCAGTACTTC. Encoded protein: CASSWGGQMGTYEQYF.

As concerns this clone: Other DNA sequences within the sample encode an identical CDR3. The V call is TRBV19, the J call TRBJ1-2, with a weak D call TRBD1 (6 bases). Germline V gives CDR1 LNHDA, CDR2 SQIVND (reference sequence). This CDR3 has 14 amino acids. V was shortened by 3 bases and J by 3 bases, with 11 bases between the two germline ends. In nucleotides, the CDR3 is TGTGCCAGTAGTATCTCCGCAGGGGACTATGGCTACACCTTC. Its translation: CASSISAGDYGYTF.

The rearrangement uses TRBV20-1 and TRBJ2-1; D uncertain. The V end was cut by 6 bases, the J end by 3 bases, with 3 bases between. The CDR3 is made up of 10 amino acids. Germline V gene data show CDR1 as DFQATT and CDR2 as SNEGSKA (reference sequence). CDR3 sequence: CSANYNEQFF. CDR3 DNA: TGCAGTGCCAACTACAATGAGCAGTTCTTC.

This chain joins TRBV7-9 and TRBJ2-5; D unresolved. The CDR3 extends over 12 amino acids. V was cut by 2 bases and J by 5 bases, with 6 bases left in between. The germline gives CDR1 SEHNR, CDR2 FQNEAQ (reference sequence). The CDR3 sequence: CASSLNKETQYF. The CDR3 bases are TGTGCCAGCAGCTTAAACAAGGAGACCCAGTACTTC.

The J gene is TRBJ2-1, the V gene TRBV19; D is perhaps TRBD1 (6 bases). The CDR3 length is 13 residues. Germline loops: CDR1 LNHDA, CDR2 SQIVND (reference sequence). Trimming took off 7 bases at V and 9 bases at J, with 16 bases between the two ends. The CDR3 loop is CASTPTGFGEQFF. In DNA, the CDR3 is TGTGCCAGTACCCCAACAGGGTTCGGTGAGCAGTTCTTC.

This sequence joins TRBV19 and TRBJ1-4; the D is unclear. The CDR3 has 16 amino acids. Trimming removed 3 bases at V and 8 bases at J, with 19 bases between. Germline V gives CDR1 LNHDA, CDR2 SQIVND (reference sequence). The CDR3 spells CASSISGPRKGEKLFF. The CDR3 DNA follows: TGTGCCAGTAGTATTTCCGGGCCACGTAAGGGAGAAAAACTGTTTTTT.

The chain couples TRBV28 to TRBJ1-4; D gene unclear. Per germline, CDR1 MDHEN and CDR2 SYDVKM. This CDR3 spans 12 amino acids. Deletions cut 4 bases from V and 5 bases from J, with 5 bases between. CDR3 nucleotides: TGTGCCAGCAGTTCCCCCAATGAAAAACTGTTTTTT. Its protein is CASSSPNEKLFF.

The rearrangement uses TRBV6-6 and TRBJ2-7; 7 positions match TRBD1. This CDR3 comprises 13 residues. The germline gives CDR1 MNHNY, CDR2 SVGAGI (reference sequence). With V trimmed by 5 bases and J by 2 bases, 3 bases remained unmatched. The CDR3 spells CASSDRDTYEQYF. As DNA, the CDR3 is TGTGCCAGCAGTGACAGGGATACCTACGAGCAGTACTTC.

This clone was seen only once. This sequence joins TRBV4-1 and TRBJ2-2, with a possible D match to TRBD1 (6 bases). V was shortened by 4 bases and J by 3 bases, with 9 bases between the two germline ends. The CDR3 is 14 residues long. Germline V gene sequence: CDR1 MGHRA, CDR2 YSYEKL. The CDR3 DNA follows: TGCGCCAGCAGCCGTACAGGGTACACCGGGGAGCTGTTTTTT. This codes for CASSRTGYTGELFF.

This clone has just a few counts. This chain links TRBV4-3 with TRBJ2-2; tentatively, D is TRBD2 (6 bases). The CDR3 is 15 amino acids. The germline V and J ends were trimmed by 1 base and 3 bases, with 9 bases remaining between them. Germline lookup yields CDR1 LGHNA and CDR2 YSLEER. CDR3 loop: CASSQGGTDTGELFF. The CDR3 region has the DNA TGCGCCAGCAGCCAAGGTGGGACTGACACCGGGGAGCTGTTTTTT.

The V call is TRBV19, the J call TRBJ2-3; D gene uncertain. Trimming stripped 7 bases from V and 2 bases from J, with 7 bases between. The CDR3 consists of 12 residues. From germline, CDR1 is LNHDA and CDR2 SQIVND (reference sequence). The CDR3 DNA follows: TGTGCCAGTACTTCCGACACAGATACGCAGTATTTT. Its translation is CASTSDTDTQYF.

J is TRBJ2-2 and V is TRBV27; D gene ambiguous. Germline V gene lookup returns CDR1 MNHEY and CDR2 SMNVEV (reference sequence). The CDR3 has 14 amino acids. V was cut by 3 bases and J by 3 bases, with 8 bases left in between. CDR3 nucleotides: TGTGCCAGCAGTTTGTCAGGATACACCGGGGAGCTGTTTTTT. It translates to CASSLSGYTGELFF.

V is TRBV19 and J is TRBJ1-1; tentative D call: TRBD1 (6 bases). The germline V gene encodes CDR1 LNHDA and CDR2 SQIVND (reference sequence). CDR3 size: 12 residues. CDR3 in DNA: TGTGGCTTTACAGGGTCGGCCACTGAAGCTTTCTTT. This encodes CGFTGSATEAFF.

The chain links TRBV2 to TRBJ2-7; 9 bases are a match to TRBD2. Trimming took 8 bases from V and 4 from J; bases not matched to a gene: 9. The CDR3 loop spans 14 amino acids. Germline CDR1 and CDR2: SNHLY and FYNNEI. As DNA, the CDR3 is TGTGCCAGCGATCCGGGACTAGCCGCGTACGAGCAGTACTTC. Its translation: CASDPGLAAYEQYF. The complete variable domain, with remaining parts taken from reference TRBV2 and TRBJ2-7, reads EPEVTQTPSHQVTQMGQEVILRCVPISNHLYFYWYRQILGQKVEFLVSFYNNEISEKSEIFDDQFSVERPDGSNFTLKIRSTKLEDSAMYFCASDPGLAAYEQYFGPGTRLTVT.

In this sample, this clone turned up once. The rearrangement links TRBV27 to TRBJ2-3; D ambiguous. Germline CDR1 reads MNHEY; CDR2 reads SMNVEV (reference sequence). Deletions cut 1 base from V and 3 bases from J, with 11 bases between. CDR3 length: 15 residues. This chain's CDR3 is CASSLLTQGTDTQYF. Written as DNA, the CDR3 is TGTGCCAGCAGTTTATTAACCCAAGGAACAGATACGCAGTATTTT.

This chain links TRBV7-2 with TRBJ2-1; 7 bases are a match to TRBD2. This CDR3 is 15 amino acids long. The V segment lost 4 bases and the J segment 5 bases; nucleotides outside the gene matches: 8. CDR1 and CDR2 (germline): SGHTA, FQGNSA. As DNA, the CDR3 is TGTGCCAGCAGCTCTAGCGGTTATCTAGACAATGAGCAGTTCTTC. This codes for CASSSSGYLDNEQFF.

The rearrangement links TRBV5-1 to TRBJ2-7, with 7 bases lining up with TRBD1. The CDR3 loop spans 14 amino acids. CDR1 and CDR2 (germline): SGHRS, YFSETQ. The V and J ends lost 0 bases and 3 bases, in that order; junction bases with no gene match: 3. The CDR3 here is CASSLEAGGYEQYF. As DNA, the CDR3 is TGCGCCAGCAGCTTGGAGGCAGGGGGCTACGAGCAGTACTTC.

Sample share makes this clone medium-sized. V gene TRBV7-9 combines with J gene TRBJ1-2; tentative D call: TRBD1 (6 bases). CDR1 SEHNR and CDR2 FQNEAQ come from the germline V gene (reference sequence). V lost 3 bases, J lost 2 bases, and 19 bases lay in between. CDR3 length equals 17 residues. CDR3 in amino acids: CASSFTPDRTLNYGYTF. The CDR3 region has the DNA TGTGCCAGCAGCTTCACTCCGGACAGAACCTTAAACTATGGCTACACCTTC.

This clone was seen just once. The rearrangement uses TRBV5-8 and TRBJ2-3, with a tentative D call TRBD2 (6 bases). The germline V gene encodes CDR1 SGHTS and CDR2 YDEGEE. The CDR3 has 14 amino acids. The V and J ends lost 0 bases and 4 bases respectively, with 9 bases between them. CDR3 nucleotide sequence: TGTGCCAGCAGCTTGGCCGGGGGTTCAGATACGCAGTATTTT. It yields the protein CASSLAGGSDTQYF. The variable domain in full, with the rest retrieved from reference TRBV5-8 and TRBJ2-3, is EAGVTQSPTHLIKTRGQQATLRCSPISGHTSVYWYQQALGLGLQFLLWYDEGEERNRGNFPPRFSGRQFPNYSSELNVNALELEDSALYLCASSLAGGSDTQYFGPGTRLTVL.

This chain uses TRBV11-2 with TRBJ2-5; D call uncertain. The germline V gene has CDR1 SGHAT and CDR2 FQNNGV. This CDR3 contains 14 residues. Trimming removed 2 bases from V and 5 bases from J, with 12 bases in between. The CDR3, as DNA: TGTGCCAGCAGCTTATTTAACCGGGTTGAGACCCAGTACTTC. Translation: CASSLFNRVETQYF.

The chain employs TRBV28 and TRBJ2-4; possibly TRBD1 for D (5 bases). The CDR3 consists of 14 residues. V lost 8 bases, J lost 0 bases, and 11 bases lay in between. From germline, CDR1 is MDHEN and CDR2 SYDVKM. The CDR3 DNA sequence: TGTGCCAGCGACAGTATCATAGCCAAAAACATTCAGTACTTC. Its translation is CASDSIIAKNIQYF.